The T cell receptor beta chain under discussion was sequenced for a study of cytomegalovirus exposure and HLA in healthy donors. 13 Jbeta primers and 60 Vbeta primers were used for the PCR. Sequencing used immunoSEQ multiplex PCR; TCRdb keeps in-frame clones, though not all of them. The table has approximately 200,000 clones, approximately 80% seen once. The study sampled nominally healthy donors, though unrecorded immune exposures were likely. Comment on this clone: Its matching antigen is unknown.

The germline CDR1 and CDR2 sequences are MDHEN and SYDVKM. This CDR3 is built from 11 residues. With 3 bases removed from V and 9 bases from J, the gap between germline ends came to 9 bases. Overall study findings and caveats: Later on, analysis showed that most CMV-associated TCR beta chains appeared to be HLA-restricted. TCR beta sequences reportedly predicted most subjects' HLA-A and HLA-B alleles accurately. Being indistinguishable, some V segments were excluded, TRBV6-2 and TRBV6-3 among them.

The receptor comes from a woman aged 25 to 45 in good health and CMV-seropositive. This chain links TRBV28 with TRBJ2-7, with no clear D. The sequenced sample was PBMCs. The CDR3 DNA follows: TGTGCCAGCAGTTTGCAACACCGGCAGTACTTC. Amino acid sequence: CASSLQHRQYF.